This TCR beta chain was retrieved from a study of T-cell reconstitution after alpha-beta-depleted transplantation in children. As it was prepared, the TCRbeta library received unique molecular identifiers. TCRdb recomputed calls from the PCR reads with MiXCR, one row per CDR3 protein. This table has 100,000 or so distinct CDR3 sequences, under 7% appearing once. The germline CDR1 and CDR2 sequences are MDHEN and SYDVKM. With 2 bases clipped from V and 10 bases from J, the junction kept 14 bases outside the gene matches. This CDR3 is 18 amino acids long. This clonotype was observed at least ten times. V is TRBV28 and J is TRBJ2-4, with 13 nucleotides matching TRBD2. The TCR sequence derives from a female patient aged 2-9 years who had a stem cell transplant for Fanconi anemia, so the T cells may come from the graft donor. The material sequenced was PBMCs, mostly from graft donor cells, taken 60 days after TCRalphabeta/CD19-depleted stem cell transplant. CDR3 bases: TGTGCCAGCAGTTTACCCGGACTAGCGGGGGCCGGTATCGGGATTCAGTACTTC. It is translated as CASSLPGLAGAGIGIQYF.